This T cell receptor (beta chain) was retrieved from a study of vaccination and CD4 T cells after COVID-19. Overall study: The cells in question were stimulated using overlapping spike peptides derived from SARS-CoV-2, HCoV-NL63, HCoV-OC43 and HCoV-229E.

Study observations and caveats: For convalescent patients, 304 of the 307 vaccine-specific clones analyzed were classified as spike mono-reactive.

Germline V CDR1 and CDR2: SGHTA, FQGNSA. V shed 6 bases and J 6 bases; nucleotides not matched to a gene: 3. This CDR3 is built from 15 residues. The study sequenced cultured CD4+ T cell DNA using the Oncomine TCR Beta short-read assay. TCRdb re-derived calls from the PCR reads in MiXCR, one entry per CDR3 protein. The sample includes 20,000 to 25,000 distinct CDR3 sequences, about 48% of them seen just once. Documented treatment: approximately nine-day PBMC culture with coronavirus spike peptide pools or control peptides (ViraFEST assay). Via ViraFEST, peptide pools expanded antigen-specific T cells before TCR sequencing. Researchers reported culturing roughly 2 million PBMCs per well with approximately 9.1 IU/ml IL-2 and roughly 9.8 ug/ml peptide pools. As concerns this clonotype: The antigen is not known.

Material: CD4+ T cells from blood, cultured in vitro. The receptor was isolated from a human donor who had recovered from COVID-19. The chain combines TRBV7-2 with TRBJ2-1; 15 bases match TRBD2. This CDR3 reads CASREGLAGGNEQFF. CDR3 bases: TGTGCCAGCAGGGAGGGACTAGCGGGAGGCAATGAGCAGTTCTTC.